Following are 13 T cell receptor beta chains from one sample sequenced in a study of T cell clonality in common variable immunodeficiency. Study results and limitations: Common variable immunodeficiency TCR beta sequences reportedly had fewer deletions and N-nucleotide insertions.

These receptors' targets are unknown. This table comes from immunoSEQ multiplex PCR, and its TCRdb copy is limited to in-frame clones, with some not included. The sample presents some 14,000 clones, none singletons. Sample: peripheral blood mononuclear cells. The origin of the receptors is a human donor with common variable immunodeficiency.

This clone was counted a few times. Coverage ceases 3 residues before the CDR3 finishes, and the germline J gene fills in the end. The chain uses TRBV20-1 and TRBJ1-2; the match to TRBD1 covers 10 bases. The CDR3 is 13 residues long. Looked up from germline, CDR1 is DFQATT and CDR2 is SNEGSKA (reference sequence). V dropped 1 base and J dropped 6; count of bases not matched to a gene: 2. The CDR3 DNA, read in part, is TGCAGTGCTAGAGTCGGGACAGGGGATGGC. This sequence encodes CSARVGTGDG. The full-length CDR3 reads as CSARVGTGDGYTF.

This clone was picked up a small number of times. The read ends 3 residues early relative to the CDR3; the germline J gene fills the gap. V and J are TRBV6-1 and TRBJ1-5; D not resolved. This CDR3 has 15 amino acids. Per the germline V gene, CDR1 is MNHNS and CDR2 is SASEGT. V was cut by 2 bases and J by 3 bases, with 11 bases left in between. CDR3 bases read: TGTGCCAGCAGTGAACTGGACGGGGACAATCAGCCC. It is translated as CASSELDGDNQP. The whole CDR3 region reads CASSELDGDNQPQHF.

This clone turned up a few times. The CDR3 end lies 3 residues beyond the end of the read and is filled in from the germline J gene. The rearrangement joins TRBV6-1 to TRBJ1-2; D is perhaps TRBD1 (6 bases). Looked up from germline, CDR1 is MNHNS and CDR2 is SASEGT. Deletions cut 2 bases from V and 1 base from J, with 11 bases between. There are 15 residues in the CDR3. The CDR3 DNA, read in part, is TGTGCCAGCAGTGAAACAGGGAGATATAACTATGGC. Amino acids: CASSETGRYNYG. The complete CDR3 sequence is CASSETGRYNYGYTF.

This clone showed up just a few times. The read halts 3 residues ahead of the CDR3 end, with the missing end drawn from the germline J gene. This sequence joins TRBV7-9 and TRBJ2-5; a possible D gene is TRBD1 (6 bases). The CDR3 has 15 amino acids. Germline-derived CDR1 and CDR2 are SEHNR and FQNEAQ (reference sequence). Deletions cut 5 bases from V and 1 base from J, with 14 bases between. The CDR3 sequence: CASSLQTGSQETQYF. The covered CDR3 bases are TGTGCCAGCAGCCTACAAACAGGGAGCCAAGAGACC.

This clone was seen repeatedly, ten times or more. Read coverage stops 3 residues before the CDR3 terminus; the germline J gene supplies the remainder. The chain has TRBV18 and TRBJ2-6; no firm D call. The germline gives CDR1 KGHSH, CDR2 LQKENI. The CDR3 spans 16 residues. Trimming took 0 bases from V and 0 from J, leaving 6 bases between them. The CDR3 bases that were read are TGTGCCAGCTCACCACCGACACACTCTGGGGCCAACGTC. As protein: CASSPPTHSGANV. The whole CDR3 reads CASSPPTHSGANVLTF.

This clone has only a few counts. CDR3 loop: CASSPWTSNYGYTF. The sequenced part of the CDR3 DNA is TGTGCCAGCAGCCCCTGGACATCTAACTATGGC. The chain combines TRBV7-9 with TRBJ1-2; maybe TRBD1 (5 bases). The read finishes 3 residues shy of the CDR3 end, and the germline J gene is used to complete it. The CDR3 contains 14 residues. Trimming pared 5 bases from V and 0 bases from J, leaving 10 bases between. Germline-derived CDR1 and CDR2 are SEHNR and FQNEAQ (reference sequence).

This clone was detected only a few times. The CDR3 region is CASSLPTGVRNEQFF. The sequenced part of the CDR3 DNA is TGTGCCAGCAGCTTACCTACAGGGGTGAGAAATGAG. The chain employs TRBV7-9 and TRBJ2-1; 7 bases map to TRBD1. Read data end 3 residues before the CDR3 end; the end is taken from the germline J gene. V lost 2 bases, J lost 7 bases, and 8 bases stayed unmatched. The CDR3 contains 15 residues. Germline CDR1 is SEHNR and CDR2 is FQNEAQ (reference sequence). The full variable domain, its missing parts supplied by reference TRBV7-9 and TRBJ2-1, is DTGVSQNPRHKITKRGQNVTFRCDPISEHNRLYWYRQTLGQGPEFLTYFQNEAQLEKSRLLSDRFSAERPKGSFSTLEIQRTEQGDSAMYLCASSLPTGVRNEQFFGPGTRLTVL.

The CDR3 bases that were read are TGTGCCAGCAGCTCGTCAGTGTCTAGCGGGAGCACAGATACG. It is translated as CASSSSVSSGSTDT. In full, the CDR3 reads CASSSSVSSGSTDTQYF. This chain links TRBV7-6 with TRBJ2-3; 8 bases are shared with TRBD2. The read is 3 residues too short to cover the CDR3 end, so that end is filled in from the germline J gene. V was clipped by 4 bases and J by 0 bases; unmatched bases: 9. The CDR3 contains 17 residues. Germline values: CDR1 SGHVS, CDR2 FNYEAQ.

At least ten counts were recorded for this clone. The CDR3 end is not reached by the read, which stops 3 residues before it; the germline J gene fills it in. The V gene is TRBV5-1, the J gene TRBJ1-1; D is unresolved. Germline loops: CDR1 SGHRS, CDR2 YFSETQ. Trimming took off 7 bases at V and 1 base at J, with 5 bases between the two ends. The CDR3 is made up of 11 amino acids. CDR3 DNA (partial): TGCGCCAGCCAGAAGAACACTGAA. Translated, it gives CASQKNTE. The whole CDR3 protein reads CASQKNTEAFF. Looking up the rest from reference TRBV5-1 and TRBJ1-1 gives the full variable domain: KAGVTQTPRYLIKTRGQQVTLSCSPISGHRSVSWYQQTPGQGLQFLFEYFSETQRNKGNFPGRFSGRQFSNSRSEMNVSTLELGDSALYLCASQKNTEAFFGQGTRLTVV.

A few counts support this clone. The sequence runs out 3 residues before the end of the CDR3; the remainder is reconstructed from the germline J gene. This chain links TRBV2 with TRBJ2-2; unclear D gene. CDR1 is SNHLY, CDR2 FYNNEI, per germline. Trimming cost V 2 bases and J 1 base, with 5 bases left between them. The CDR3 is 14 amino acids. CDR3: CASSESRNTGELFF. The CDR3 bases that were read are TGTGCCAGCAGTGAATCCAGGAACACCGGGGAG.

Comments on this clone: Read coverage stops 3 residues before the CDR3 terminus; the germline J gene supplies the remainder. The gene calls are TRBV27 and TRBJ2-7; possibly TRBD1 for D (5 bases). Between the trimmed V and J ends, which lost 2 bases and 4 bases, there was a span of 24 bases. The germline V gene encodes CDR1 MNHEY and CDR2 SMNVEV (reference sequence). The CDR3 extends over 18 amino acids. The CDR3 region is CASSLTSGSSDRGYEQYF. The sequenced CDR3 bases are TGTGCCAGCAGTTTAACCTCCGGCAGCTCTGATAGGGGTTACGAG.

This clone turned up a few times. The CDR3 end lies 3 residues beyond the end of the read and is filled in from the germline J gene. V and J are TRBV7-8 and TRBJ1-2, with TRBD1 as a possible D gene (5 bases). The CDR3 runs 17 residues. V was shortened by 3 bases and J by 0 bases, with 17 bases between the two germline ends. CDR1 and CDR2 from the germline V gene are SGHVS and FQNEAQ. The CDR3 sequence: CASSFGRADSANYGYTF. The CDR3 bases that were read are TGTGCCAGCAGCTTCGGCAGGGCCGACTCAGCTAACTATGGC.

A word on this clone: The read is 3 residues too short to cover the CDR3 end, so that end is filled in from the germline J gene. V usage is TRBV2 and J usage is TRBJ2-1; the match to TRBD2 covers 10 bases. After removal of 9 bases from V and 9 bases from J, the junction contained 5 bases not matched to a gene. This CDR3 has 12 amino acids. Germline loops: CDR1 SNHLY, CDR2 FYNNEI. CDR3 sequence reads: CARERGGPEQFF. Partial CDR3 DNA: TGTGCCAGGGAGCGGGGGGGCCCTGAG.